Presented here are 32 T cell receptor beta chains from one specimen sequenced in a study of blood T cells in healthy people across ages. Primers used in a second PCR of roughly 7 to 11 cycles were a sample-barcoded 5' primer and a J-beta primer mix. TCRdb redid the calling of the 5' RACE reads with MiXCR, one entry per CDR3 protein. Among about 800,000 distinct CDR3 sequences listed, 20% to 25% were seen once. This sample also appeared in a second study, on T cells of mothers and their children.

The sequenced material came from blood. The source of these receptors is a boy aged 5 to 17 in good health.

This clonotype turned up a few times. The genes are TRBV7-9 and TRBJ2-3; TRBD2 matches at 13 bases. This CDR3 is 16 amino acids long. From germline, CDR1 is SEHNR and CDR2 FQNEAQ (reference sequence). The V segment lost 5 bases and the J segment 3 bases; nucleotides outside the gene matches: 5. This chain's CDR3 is CASSVKTSGGTDTQYF. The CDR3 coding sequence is TGTGCCAGCAGCGTAAAGACTAGCGGGGGGACAGATACGCAGTATTTT.

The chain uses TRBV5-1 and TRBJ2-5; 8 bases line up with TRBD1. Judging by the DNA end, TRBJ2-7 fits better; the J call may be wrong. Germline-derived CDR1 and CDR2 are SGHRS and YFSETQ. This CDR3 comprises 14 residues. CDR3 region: CASSEGQANYEQYF. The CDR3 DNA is TGCGCCAGCAGCGAGGGACAGGCCAACTACGAGCAGTACTTC.

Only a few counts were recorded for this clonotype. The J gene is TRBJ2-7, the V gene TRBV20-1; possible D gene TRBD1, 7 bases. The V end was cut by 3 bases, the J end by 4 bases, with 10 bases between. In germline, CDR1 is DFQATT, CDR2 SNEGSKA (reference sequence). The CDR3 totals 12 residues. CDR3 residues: CSARGGQYEQYF. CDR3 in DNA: TGCAGTGCTAGGGGGGGACAGTACGAGCAGTACTTC.

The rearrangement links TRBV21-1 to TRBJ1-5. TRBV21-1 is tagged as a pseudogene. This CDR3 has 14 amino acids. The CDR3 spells CAGAGGSFCQPQHF. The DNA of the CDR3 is TGTGCCGGGGCCGGAGGTTCGTTCTGTCAGCCCCAGCATTTT.

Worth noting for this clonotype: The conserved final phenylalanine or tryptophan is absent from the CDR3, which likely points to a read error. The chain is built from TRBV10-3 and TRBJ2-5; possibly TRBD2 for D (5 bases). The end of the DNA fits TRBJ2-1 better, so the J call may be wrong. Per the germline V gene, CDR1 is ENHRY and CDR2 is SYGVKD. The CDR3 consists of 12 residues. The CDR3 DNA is TGTGCCATCAGGCGGACTGGGGATGAGCAGTTCTCA. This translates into CAIRRTGDEQFS.

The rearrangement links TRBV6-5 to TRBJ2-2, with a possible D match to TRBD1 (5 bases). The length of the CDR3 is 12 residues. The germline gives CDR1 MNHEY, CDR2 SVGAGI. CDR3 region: CTAQANTGELFF. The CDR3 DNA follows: TGTACCGCACAGGCGAACACCGGGGAGCTGTTTTTT.

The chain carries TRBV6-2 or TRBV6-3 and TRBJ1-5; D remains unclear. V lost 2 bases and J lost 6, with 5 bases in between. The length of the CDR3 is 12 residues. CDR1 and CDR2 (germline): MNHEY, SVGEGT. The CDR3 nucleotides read TGTGCCAGCAGTTACGGTGCTCAGCCCCAGCATTTT. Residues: CASSYGAQPQHF.

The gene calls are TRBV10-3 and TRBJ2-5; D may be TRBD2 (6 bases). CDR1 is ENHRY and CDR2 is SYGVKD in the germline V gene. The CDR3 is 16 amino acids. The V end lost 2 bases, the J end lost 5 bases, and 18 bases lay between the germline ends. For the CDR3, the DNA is TGTGCCATCAGTGAGCCAAGCCAGGGAGGTGGGGAGACCCAGTACTTC. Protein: CAISEPSQGGGETQYF.

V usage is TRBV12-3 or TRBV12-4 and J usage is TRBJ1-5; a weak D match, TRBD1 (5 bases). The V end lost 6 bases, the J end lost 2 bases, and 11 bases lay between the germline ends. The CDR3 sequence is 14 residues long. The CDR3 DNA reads TGTGCCAGCAGATCAGGGCATGGCAATCAGCCCCAGCATTTT. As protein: CASRSGHGNQPQHF.

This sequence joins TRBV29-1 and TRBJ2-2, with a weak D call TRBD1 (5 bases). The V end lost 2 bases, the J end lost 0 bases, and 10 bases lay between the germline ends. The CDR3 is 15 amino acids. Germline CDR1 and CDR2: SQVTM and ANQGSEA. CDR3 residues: CSVESDSANTGELFF. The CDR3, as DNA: TGCAGCGTTGAATCCGACAGCGCGAACACCGGGGAGCTGTTTTTT.

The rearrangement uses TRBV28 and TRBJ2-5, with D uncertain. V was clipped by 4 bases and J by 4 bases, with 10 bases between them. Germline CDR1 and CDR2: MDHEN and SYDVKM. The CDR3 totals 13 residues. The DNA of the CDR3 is TGTGCCAGCAGTTCCCGTGTCGCAGAGACCCAGTACTTC. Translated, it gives CASSSRVAETQYF.

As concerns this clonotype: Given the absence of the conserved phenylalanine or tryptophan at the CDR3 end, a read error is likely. The CDR3 sequence: CASSYNGLSIDEQYS. CDR3 DNA: TGTGCCAGCAGTTACAACGGACTGAGCATCGACGAGCAGTACTCC. J is TRBJ2-7 and V is TRBV6-5; TRBD2 might be the D (5 bases). Germline CDR1 is MNHEY and CDR2 is SVGAGI. CDR3 length: 15 amino acids. V was trimmed by 2 bases and J by 5 bases, leaving 16 bases between them.

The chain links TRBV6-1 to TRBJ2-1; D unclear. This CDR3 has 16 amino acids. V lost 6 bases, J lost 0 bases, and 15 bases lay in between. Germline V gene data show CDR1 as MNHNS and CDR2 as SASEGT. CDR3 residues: CASSTDRSISYNEQFF. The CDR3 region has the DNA TGTGCCAGCAGCACGGACCGATCGATCTCCTACAATGAGCAGTTCTTC.

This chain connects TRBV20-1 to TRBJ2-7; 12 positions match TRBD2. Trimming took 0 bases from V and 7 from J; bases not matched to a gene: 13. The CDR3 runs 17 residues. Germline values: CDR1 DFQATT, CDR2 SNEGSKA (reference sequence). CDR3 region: CSARDPASGRANEEQYF. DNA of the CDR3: TGCAGTGCTAGAGACCCTGCTAGCGGGAGGGCCAATGAGGAGCAGTACTTC.

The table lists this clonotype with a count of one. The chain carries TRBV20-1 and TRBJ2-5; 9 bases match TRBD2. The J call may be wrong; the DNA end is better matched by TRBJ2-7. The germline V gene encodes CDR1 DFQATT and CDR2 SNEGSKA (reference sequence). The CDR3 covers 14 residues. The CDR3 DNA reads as TGCAGTGCAAAACTAGCGGGCGAATCCTACGAGCAGTACTTC. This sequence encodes CSAKLAGESYEQYF.

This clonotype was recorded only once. CDR3 nucleotide sequence: TGTGCCAGCAGCTCTTTCCAAGTCTCTGGAAACACCATATATTTT. It specifies CASSSFQVSGNTIYF. The chain links TRBV9 to TRBJ1-3; D unresolved. V lost 4 bases and J lost 0, with 11 bases in between. CDR3 length: 15 residues. Germline loops: CDR1 SGDLS, CDR2 YYNGEE.

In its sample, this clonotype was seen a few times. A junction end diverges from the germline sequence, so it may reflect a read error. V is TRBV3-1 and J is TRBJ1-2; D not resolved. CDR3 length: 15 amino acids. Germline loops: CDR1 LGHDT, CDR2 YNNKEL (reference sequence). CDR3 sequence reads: CAGSQDWARNYGYTF. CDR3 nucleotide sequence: TGTGCCGGCAGCCAAGATTGGGCACGGAACTATGGCTACACCTTC.

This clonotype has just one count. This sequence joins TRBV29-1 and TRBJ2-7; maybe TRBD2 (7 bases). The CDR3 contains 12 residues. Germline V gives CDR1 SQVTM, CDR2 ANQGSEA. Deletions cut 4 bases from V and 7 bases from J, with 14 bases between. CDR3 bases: TGCAGCGTTGTCCCCGAGGGGGGGGAGCAGTACTTC. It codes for CSVVPEGGEQYF.

The CDR3 DNA reads TGTGCCAGCAGCGACCCCAGACTAGCGGGAAGCTACGAGCAGTACTTC. This codes for CASSDPRLAGSYEQYF. This chain links TRBV28 with TRBJ2-7; 11 bases line up with TRBD2. The germline CDR1 and CDR2 sequences are MDHEN and SYDVKM. J was trimmed by 3 bases and V by 6 bases; bases with no gene match: 10. CDR3 size: 16 residues.

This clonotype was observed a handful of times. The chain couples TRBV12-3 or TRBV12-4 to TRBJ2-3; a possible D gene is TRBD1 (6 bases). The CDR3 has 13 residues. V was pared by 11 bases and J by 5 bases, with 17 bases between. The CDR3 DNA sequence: TGTGCCGGTTCGAGGGGGTGGGAAGATACGCAGTATTTT. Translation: CAGSRGWEDTQYF.

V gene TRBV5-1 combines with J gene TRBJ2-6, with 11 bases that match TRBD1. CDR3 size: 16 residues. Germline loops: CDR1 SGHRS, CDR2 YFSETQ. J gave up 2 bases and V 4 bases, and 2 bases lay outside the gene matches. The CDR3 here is CASSGQGAAGANVLTF. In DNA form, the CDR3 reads TGCGCCAGCAGCGGACAGGGGGCCGCTGGGGCCAACGTCCTGACTTTC.

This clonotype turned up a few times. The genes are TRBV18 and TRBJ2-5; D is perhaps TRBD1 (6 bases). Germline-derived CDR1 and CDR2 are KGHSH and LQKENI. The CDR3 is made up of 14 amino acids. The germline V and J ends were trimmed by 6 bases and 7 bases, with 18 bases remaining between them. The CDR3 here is CASSPSRDTATQYF. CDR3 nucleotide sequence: TGTGCCAGCTCCCCATCCCGGGACACGGCGACCCAGTACTTC. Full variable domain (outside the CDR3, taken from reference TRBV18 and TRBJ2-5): NAGVMQNPRHLVRRRGQEARLRCSPMKGHSHVYWYRQLPEEGLKFMVYLQKENIIDESGMPKERFSAEFPKEGPSILRIQQVVRGDSAAYFCASSPSRDTATQYFGPGTRLLVL.

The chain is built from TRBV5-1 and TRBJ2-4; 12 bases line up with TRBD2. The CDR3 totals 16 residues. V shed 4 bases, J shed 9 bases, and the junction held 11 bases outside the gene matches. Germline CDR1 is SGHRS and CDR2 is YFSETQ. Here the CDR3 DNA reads TGCGCCAGCAGCGTGACTAGCGGGAGCGTCGGAAGCATTCAGTACTTC. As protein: CASSVTSGSVGSIQYF.

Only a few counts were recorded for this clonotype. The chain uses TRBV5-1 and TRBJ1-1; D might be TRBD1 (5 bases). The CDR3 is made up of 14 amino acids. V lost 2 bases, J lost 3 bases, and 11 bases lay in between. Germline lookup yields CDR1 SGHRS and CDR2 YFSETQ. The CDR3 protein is CASSLEGTDTEAFF. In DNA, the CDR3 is TGCGCCAGCAGCTTAGAGGGGACTGACACTGAAGCTTTCTTT.

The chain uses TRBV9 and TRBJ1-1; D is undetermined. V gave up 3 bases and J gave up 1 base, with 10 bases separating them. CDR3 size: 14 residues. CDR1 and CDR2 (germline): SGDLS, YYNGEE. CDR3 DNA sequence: TGTGCCAGCAGCGAGTTTTGGGGGAACACTGAAGCTTTCTTT. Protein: CASSEFWGNTEAFF.

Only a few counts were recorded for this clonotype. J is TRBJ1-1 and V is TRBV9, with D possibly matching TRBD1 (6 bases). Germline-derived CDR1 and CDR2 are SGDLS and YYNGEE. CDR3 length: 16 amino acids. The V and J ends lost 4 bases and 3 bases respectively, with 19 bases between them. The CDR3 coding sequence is TGTGCCAGCAGCCCCATCACAGGGATTGAGTACACTGAAGCTTTCTTT. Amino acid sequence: CASSPITGIEYTEAFF. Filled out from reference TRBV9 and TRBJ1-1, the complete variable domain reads DSGVTQTPKHLITATGQRVTLRCSPRSGDLSVYWYQQSLDQGLQFLIQYYNGEERAKGNILERFSAQQFPDLHSELNLSSLELGDSALYFCASSPITGIEYTEAFFGQGTRLTVV.

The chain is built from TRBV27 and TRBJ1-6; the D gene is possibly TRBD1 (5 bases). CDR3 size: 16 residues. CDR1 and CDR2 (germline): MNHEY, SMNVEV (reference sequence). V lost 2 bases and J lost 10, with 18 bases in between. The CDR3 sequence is CASSLGTQGNESPLHF. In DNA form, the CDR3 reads TGTGCCAGCAGTTTAGGGACCCAAGGGAATGAGTCACCCCTCCACTTT.

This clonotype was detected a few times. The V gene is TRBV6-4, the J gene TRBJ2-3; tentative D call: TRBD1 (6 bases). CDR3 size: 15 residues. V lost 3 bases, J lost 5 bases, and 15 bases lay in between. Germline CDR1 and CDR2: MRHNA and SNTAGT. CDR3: CASSEGGGGLDTQYF. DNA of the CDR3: TGTGCCAGCAGTGAAGGAGGTGGGGGCCTAGATACGCAGTATTTT.

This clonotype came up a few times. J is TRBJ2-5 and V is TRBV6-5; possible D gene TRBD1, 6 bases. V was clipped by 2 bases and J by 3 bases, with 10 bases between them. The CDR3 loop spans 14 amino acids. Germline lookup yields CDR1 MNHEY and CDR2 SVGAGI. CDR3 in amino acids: CASSYRDNEETQYF. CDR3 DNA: TGTGCCAGCAGTTACCGGGACAACGAAGAGACCCAGTACTTC.

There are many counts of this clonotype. CDR3 residues: CASSPLGGSYNEQFF. CDR3 in DNA: TGTGCCAGCTCACCCCTCGGAGGATCCTACAATGAGCAGTTCTTC. This chain links TRBV18 with TRBJ2-1; possibly TRBD2 for D (5 bases). Deletions cut 3 bases from V and 1 base from J, with 10 bases between. This CDR3 has 15 residues. Germline loops: CDR1 KGHSH, CDR2 LQKENI. Drawing the rest from reference TRBV18 and TRBJ2-1, the complete variable domain is NAGVMQNPRHLVRRRGQEARLRCSPMKGHSHVYWYRQLPEEGLKFMVYLQKENIIDESGMPKERFSAEFPKEGPSILRIQQVVRGDSAAYFCASSPLGGSYNEQFFGPGTRLTVL.

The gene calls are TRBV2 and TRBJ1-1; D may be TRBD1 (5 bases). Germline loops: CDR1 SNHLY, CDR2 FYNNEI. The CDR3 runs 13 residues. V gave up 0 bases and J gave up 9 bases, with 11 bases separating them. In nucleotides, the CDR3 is TGTGCCAGCAGTGAAGCAGGGGAGGGCCAAGCTTTCTTT. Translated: CASSEAGEGQAFF.

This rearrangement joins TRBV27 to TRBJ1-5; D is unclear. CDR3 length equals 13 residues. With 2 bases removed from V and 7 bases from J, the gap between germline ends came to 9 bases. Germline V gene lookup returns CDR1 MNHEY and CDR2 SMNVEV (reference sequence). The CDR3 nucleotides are TGTGCCAGCAGTTTAGCGACGGGGCAGCCCCAGCATTTT. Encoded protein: CASSLATGQPQHF.